This TCR beta chain was found in a study of cytomegalovirus exposure and HLA in healthy donors. Method: immunoSEQ multiplex PCR; TCRdb's copy keeps in-frame clones and lacks some. This sample has a few hundred thousand clones, with 86% found just once. CDR1 KGHSH and CDR2 LQKENI come from the germline V gene. The CDR3 spans 15 residues. V lost 3 bases and J lost 3, with 12 bases in between. The receptor was derived from a woman between 18 and 30 years old in good health and CMV-seronegative. The chain employs TRBV18 and TRBJ1-3, with no clear D. The sequenced material came from PBMCs. CDR3: CASSPGLLGGNTIYF. As DNA, the CDR3 is TGTGCCAGCTCACCGGGCCTTTTGGGTGGAAACACCATATATTTT.